The table lists the clone carrying this TCR beta chain with a few counts. Its specificity is unknown. The data are from a study of blood T cells in healthy people across ages. Study observations and caveats: CMV status of donors was not determined, possibly confounding expanded clonotype changes.

The junction had 6 bases not matched to a gene; V was cut back by 10 bases and J by 6 bases. The CDR3 length is 12 residues. Germline CDR1 is LGHDT and CDR2 is YNNKEL (reference sequence). The use of a sample-barcoded 5' primer and a J-beta primer mix characterized a second PCR of 7 to 11 cycles. Through a template-switch adaptor with 12 random nucleotides, each cDNA molecule received a tag. TCRdb redid the calling of the 5' RACE reads with MiXCR, one entry per CDR3 protein. The sample lists around 1,000,000 distinct CDR3 sequences, about 23% occurring once. Another study also made use of these data, one on T cells of mothers and their children. This second report adds: All extracted RNA went into cDNA synthesis, about 1.4 ug per 15 ul. Barcodes and 2-4 random nucleotides were added by M1S in the second PCR.

The source is a girl under 10 years old in good health. The gene calls are TRBV3-1 and TRBJ2-7, with TRBD1 matching 10 bases. The sequencing sample was made of blood. CDR3 DNA: TGTGCCACCAGGACAGGGGGAGGCGAGCAGTACTTC. Amino acids: CATRTGGGEQYF.